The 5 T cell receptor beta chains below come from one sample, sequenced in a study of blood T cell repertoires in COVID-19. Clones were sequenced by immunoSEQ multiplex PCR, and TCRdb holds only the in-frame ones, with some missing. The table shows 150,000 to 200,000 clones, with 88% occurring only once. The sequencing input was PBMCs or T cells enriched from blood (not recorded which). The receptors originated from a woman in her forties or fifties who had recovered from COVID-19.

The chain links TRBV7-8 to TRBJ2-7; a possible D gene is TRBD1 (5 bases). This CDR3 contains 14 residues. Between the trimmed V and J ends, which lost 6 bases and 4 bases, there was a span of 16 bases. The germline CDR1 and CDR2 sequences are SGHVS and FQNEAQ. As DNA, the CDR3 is TGTGCCAGCAGTCGATCGACAGCTTCTTACGAGCAGTACTTC. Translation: CASSRSTASYEQYF.

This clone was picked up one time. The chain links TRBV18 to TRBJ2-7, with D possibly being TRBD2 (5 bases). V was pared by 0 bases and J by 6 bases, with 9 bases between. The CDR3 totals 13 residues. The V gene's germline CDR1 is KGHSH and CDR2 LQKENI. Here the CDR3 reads CASSPPRGLEQYF. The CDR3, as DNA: TGTGCCAGCTCACCACCTCGAGGGCTCGAGCAGTACTTC.

The CDR3 DNA sequence: TGTGCCAGCAGCCCCAGCCGAGCGGGGGGCCGGGTTGAAACGCAGTATTTT. Translating gives CASSPSRAGGRVETQYF. J is TRBJ2-3 and V is TRBV7-2; TRBD2 aligns across 9 bases. The V gene's germline CDR1 is SGHTA and CDR2 FQGNSA. V dropped 5 bases and J dropped 9; count of bases not matched to a gene: 18. The CDR3 extends over 17 amino acids.

The chain's CDR3 is CASSRFEQGLEQGEAFF. CDR3 sequence (DNA): TGCGCCAGCAGCCGCTTTGAGCAGGGCCTAGAACAAGGTGAAGCTTTCTTT. This chain connects TRBV4-3 to TRBJ1-1, with D possibly matching TRBD1 (5 bases). Germline-derived CDR1 and CDR2 are LGHNA and YSLEER. Trimming stripped 4 bases from V and 7 bases from J, with 25 bases between. CDR3 size: 17 residues.

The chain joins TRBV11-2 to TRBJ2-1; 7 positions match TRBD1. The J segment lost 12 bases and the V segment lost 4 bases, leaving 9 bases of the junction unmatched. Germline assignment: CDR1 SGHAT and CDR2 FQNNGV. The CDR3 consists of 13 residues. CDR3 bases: TGTGCCAGCAGCTCCGGACAGGTTGTAAGGCAGTTCTTC. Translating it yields CASSSGQVVRQFF. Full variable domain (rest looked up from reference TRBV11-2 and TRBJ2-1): EAGVAQSPRYKIIEKRQSVAFWCNPISGHATLYWYQQILGQGPKLLIQFQNNGVVDDSQLPKDRFSAERLKGVDSTLKIQPAKLEDSAVYLCASSSGQVVRQFFGPGTRLTVL.